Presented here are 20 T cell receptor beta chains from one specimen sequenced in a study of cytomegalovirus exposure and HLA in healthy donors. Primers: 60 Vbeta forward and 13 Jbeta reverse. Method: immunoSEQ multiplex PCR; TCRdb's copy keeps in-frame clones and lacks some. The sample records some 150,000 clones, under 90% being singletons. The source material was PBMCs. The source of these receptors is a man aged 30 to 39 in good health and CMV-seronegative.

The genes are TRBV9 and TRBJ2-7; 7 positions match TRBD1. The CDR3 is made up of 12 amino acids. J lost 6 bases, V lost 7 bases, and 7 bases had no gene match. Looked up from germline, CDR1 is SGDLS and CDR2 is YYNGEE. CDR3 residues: CASSDRVGEQYF. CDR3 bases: TGTGCCAGCTCAGACAGGGTTGGCGAGCAGTACTTC.

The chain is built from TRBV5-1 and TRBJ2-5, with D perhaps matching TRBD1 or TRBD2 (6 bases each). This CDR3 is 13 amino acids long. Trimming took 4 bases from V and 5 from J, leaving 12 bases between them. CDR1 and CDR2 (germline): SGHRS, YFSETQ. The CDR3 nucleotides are TGCGCCAGCAGCGTGGGGGGCCGGGAGACCCAGTACTTC. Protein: CASSVGGRETQYF.

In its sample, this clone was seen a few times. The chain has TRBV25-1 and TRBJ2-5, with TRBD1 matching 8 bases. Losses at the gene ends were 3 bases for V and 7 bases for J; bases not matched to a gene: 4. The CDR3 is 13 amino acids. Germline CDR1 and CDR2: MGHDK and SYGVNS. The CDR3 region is CASSDGDRRTQYF. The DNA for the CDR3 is TGTGCCAGCAGTGATGGGGACAGGAGGACCCAGTACTTC.

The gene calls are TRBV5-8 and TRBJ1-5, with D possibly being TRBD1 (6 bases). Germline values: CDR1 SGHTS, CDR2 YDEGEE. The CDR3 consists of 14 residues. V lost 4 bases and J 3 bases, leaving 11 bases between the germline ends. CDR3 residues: CASSLRTVNQPQHF. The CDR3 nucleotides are TGTGCCAGCAGCCTCCGGACAGTCAATCAGCCCCAGCATTTT.

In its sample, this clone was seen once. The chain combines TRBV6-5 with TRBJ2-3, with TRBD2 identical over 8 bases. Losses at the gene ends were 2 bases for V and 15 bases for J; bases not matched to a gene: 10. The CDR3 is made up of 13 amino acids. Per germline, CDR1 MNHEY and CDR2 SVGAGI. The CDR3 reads CASSYLRGGGTYF. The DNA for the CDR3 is TGTGCCAGCAGTTACCTACGGGGCGGGGGGACATATTTT.

CDR3 in DNA: TGTGCCAGCTCAGACAGGGGCGAGCAGTTCTTC. Translated, it gives CASSDRGEQFF. This chain joins TRBV18 and TRBJ2-1; 8 bases fit TRBD1. The CDR3 runs 11 residues. The germline CDR1 and CDR2 sequences are KGHSH and LQKENI. Germline trimming cut 5 bases from V and 10 bases from J; bases unmatched to any gene: 1.

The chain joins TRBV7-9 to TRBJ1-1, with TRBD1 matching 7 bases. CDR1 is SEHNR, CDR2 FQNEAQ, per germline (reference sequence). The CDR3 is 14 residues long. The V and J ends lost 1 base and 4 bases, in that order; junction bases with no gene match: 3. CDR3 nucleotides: TGTGCCAGCAGCTTAGGGGCAGGGGGCACTGAAGCTTTCTTT. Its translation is CASSLGAGGTEAFF.

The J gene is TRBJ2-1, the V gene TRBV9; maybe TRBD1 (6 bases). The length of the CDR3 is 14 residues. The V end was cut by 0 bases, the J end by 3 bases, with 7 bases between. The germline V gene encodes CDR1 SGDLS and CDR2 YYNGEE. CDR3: CASSVDRVYNEQFF. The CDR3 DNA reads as TGTGCCAGCAGCGTAGACAGGGTCTACAATGAGCAGTTCTTC. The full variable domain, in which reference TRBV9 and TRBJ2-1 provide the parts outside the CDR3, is DSGVTQTPKHLITATGQRVTLRCSPRSGDLSVYWYQQSLDQGLQFLIQYYNGEERAKGNILERFSAQQFPDLHSELNLSSLELGDSALYFCASSVDRVYNEQFFGPGTRLTVL.

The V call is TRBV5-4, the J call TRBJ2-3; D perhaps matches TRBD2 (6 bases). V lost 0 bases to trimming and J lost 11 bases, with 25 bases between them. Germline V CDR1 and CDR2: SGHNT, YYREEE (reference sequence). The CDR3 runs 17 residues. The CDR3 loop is CASSLAFTRGTGEKQYF. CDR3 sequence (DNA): TGTGCCAGCAGCTTGGCCTTTACACGCGGCACGGGAGAAAAGCAGTATTTT.

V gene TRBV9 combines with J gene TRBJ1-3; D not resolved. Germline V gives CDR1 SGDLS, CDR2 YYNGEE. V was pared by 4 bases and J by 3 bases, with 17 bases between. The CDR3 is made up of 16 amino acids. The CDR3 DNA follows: TGTGCCAGCAGCCCAGCGGTCTCGGGAGTTGGAAACACCATATATTTT. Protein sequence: CASSPAVSGVGNTIYF.

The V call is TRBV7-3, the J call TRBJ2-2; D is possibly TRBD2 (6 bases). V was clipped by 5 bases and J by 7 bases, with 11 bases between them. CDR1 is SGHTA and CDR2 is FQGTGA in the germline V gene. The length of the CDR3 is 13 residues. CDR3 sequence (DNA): TGTGCCAGCAGCCTGCTAGCGAACGGGGAGCTGTTTTTT. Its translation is CASSLLANGELFF.

CDR3 nucleotide sequence: TGTGCCAGCAGCTTGGTAGACATTCAGTACTTC. Its translation: CASSLVDIQYF. The V and J genes are TRBV7-9 and TRBJ2-4; D is uncertain. Germline V CDR1 and CDR2: SEHNR, FQNEAQ (reference sequence). Trimming pared 3 bases from V and 8 bases from J, leaving 5 bases between. CDR3 length equals 11 residues. Drawing the rest from reference TRBV7-9 and TRBJ2-4, the complete variable domain is DTGVSQNPRHKITKRGQNVTFRCDPISEHNRLYWYRQTLGQGPEFLTYFQNEAQLEKSRLLSDRFSAERPKGSFSTLEIQRTEQGDSAMYLCASSLVDIQYFGAGTRLSVL.

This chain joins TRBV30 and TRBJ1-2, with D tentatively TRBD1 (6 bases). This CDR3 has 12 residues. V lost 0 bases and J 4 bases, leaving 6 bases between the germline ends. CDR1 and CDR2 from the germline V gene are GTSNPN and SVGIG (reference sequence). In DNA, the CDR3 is TGTGCCTGGAGTGTGGACAGCTATGGCTACACCTTC. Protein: CAWSVDSYGYTF.

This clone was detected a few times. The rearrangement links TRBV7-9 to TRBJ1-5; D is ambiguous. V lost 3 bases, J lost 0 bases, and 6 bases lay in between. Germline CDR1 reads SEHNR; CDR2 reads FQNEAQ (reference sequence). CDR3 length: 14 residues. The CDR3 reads CASSFQASNQPQHF. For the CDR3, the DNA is TGTGCCAGCAGCTTCCAGGCTAGCAATCAGCCCCAGCATTTT.

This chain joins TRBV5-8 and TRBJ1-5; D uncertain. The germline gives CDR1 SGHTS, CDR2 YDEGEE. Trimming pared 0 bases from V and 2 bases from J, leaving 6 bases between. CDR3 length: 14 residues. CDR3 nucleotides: TGTGCCAGCAGCTTGGATTTAGGCAATCAGCCCCAGCATTTT. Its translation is CASSLDLGNQPQHF.

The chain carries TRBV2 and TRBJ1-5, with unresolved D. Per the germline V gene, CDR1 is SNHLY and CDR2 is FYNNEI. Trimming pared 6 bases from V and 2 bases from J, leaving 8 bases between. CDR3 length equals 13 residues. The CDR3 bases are TGTGCCAGCAGCGGGATGGGCAATCAGCCCCAGCATTTT. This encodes CASSGMGNQPQHF. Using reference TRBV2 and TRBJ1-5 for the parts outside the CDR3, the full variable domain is EPEVTQTPSHQVTQMGQEVILRCVPISNHLYFYWYRQILGQKVEFLVSFYNNEISEKSEIFDDQFSVERPDGSNFTLKIRSTKLEDSAMYFCASSGMGNQPQHFGDGTRLSIL.

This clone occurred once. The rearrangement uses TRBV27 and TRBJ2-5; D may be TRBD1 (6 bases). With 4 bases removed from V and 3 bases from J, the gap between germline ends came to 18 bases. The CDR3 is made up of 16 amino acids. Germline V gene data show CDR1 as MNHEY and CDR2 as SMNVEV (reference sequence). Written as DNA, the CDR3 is TGTGCCAGCAGTTATAGCCCCGAGGCAGGGGAAGAGACCCAGTACTTC. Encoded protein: CASSYSPEAGEETQYF.

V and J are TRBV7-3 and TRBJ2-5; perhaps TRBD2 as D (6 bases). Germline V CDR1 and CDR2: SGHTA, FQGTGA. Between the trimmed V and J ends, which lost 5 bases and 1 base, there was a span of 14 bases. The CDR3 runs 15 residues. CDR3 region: CASSPGTGSQETQYF. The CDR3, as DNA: TGTGCCAGCAGCCCCGGGACTGGCAGCCAAGAGACCCAGTACTTC.

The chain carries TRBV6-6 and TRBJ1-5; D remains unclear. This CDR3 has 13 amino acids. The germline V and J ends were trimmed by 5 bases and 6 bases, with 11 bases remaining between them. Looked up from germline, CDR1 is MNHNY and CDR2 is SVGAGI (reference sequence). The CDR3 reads CASSPPDFQPQHF. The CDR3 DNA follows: TGTGCCAGCAGTCCCCCCGACTTTCAGCCCCAGCATTTT.

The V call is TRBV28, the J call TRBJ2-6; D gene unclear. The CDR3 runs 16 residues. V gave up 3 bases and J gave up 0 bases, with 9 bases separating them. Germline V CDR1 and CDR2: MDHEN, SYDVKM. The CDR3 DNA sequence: TGTGCCAGCAGTTTGCGGCCGACCTCTGGGGCCAACGTCCTGACTTTC. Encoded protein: CASSLRPTSGANVLTF.